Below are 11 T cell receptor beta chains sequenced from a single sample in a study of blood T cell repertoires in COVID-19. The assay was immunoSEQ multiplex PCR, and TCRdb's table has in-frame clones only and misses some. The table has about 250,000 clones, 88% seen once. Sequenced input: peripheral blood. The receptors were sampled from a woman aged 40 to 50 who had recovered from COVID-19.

CDR3 sequence: CASSESSGTEAFF. In nucleotides, the CDR3 is TGTGCCAGCAGTGAATCTAGTGGCACTGAAGCTTTCTTT. The genes are TRBV25-1 and TRBJ1-1; D is unresolved. The germline gives CDR1 MGHDK, CDR2 SYGVNS. V lost 1 base to trimming and J lost 4 bases, with 7 bases between them. This CDR3 comprises 13 residues.

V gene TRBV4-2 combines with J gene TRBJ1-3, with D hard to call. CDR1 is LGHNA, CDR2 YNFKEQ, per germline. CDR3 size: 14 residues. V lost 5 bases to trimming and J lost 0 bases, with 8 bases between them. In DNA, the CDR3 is TGTGCCAGCAGCTCGGGAAGCTCTGGAAACACCATATATTTT. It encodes CASSSGSSGNTIYF.

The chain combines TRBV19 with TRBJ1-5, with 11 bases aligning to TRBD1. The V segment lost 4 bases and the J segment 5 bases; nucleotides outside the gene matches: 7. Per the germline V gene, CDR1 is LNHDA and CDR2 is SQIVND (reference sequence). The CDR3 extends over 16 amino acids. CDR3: CASSKLPGQGDQPQHF. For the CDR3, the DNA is TGTGCCAGTAGTAAATTACCGGGACAGGGGGATCAGCCCCAGCATTTT.

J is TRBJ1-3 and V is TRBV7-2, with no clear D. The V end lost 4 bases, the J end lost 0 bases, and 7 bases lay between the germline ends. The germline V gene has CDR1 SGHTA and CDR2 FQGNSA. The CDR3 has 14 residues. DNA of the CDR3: TGTGCCAGCAGCTGGGAGAGCTCTGGAAACACCATATATTTT. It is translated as CASSWESSGNTIYF.

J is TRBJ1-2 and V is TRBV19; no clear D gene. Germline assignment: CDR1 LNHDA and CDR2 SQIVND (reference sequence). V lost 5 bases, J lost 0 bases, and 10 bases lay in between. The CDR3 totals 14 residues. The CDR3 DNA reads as TGTGCCAGTAGTCCTCAGGCGACTAACTATGGCTACACCTTC. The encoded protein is CASSPQATNYGYTF.

CDR3 nucleotides: TGTGCCAGCAGCTTAGACAGGGTGGGCAATCAGCCCCAGCATTTT. It codes for CASSLDRVGNQPQHF. The genes are TRBV7-2 and TRBJ1-5, with D perhaps TRBD1 (6 bases). The CDR3 consists of 15 residues. Germline-derived CDR1 and CDR2 are SGHTA and FQGNSA. Deletions cut 1 base from V and 2 bases from J, with 9 bases between.

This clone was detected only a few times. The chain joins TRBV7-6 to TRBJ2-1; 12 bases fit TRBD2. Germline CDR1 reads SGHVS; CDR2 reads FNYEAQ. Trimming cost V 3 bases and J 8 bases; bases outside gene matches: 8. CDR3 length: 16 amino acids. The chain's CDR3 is CASSLTSGSPTHEQFF. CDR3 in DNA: TGTGCCAGCAGCTTGACTAGCGGGAGTCCCACCCATGAGCAGTTCTTC. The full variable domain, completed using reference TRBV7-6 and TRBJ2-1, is GAGVSQSPRYKVTKRGQDVALRCDPISGHVSLYWYRQALGQGPEFLTYFNYEAQQDKSGLPNDRFSAERPEGSISTLTIQRTEQRDSAMYRCASSLTSGSPTHEQFFGPGTRLTVL.

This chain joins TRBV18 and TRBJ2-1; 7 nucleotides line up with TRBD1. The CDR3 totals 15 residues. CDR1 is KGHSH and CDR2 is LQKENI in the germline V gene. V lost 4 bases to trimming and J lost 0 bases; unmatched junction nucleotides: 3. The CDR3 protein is CASSRGQDSYNEQFF. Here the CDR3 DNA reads TGTGCCAGCTCACGAGGACAGGACTCCTACAATGAGCAGTTCTTC. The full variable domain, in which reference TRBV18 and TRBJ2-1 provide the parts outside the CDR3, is NAGVMQNPRHLVRRRGQEARLRCSPMKGHSHVYWYRQLPEEGLKFMVYLQKENIIDESGMPKERFSAEFPKEGPSILRIQQVVRGDSAAYFCASSRGQDSYNEQFFGPGTRLTVL.

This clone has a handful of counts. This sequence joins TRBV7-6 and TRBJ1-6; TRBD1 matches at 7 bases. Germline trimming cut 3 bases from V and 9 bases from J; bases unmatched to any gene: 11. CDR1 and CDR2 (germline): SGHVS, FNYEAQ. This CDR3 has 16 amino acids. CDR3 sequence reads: CASSLEGARIGSPLHF. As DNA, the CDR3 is TGTGCCAGCAGCTTGGAGGGGGCCAGGATAGGTTCACCCCTCCACTTT.

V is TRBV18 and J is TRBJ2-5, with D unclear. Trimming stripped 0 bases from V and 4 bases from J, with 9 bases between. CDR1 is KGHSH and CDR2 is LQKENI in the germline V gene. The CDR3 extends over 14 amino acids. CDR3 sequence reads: CASSPPNPRETQYF. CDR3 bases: TGTGCCAGCTCACCACCTAACCCGAGAGAGACCCAGTACTTC.

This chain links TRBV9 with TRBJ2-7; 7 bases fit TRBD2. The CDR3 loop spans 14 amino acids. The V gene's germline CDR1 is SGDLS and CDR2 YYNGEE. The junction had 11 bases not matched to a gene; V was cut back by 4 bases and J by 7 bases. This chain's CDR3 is CASSPSGGGLEQYF. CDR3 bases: TGTGCCAGCAGCCCCTCCGGCGGGGGTCTTGAGCAGTACTTC. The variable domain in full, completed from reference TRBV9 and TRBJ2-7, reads DSGVTQTPKHLITATGQRVTLRCSPRSGDLSVYWYQQSLDQGLQFLIQYYNGEERAKGNILERFSAQQFPDLHSELNLSSLELGDSALYFCASSPSGGGLEQYFGPGTRLTVT.